This T cell receptor beta chain was captured by sequencing in a study of molecular identifiers for immune sequencing clone quantification. Study-wide findings and caveats: Underestimated sizes of highly expanded clones could result from identical TCR molecules that share a barcode. Beyond 20 RNA copies, clones held over 98% of effector molecules, compared with under 1% in naive cells.

Methods described previously were used for bulk TCR libraries, and listed TCR primers were applied. TCRdb itself ran the PCR reads through MiXCR, one entry per CDR3 protein. The table has more than 450,000 distinct CDR3 sequences, 20% to 25% seen once. Germline CDR1 MNHEY, CDR2 SMNVEV (reference sequence). This CDR3 comprises 16 residues. Concerning this clonotype itself: The antigen is unknown. At one boundary the junction diverges from the germline segment, which might be a read error.

The CD8+CD4-CCR7+CD45RA+ phenotype defined the sorted naive CD8 T cells. J is TRBJ2-1 and V is TRBV27, with TRBD2 matching over 13 bases. The material sequenced was naive CD8+ T cells from blood, with Jurkat cell RNA spiked in. Subset here: FACS-sorted CD8+CD4-CCR7+CD45RA+ naive T cells. The sequence was collected from a human donor in good health. Some libraries in this study had Jurkat cell RNA spiked in. The CDR3 loop reads CAGSLGLAGAYNEQFF. CDR3 sequence (DNA): TGTGCCGGCAGTTTAGGACTAGCGGGGGCGTACAATGAGCAGTTCTTC.